The text below deals with one T cell receptor (beta chain). The record originates from a study of regulatory T cells in long-lasting Graves disease. Construction of the TCR beta libraries employed iRepertoire HTBI primers in conjunction with Arm-PCR of CDR3 regions. TCRdb ran MiXCR on the multiplex PCR reads and lists one entry per CDR3 protein. The data contain around 400,000 distinct CDR3 sequences, about 25% of them singletons. Time point denoted: persistent/refractory GD, antithyroid drugs over 5 years with positive TRAb. After RNA was extracted from PBMCs, the TCR library was made from it. This CDR3 has 17 residues. CDR1 MGHDK and CDR2 SYGVNS come from the germline V gene. V dropped 1 base and J dropped 5 bases, with 20 bases sitting between them.

The gene calls are TRBV25-1 and TRBJ1-1; unclear D gene. The sequencing here drew on peripheral blood mononuclear cells (PBMCs), taken when the disease was refractory, from a patient treated with antithyroid drugs. The TCR sequence derives from a female donor with Graves disease. CDR3 DNA: TGTGCCAGCAGTGAATGGAGACGGAGGCCAAAAGTGACTGAAGCTTTCTTT. This sequence encodes CASSEWRRRPKVTEAFF.